The 27 T cell receptor beta chains reported below all come from one sample, sequenced in a study of regulatory T cells in long-lasting Graves disease. Time point: persistent/refractory GD, antithyroid drugs over 5 years with positive TRAb. RNA extracted from PBMCs served as the sequencing template. Relying on iRepertoire HTBI primers and Arm-PCR of CDR3 regions, the team built TCR beta libraries. TCRdb passed the multiplex PCR reads through MiXCR, listing each CDR3 protein once. The sample gives 400,000 or so distinct CDR3 sequences, 23% of which show up once; roughly 30% is in the top ten. This material consisted of peripheral blood mononuclear cells (PBMCs), taken when the disease was refractory, from a patient treated with antithyroid drugs. The receptors were sampled from a female donor with Graves disease.

This chain links TRBV12-3 or TRBV12-4 with TRBJ1-2; a possible D gene is TRBD1 (5 bases). This CDR3 comprises 13 residues. V was trimmed by 1 base and J by 9 bases, leaving 12 bases between them. The CDR3 loop reads CASSLELRGRYTF. CDR3 sequence (DNA): TGTGCCAGCAGTTTAGAGTTGAGGGGCCGCTACACCTTC.

This clonotype was observed at least ten times. V is TRBV3-1 and J is TRBJ2-7; D unresolved. The CDR3 is made up of 12 amino acids. V lost 2 bases to trimming and J lost 3 bases, with 5 bases between them. Germline values: CDR1 LGHDT, CDR2 YNNKEL (reference sequence). This CDR3 reads CASSQTHYEQYF. The CDR3 nucleotides are TGTGCCAGCAGCCAAACCCACTACGAGCAGTACTTC.

The chain uses TRBV9 and TRBJ2-7; D is ambiguous. In germline, CDR1 is SGDLS, CDR2 YYNGEE. CDR3 length equals 14 residues. Between the trimmed V and J ends, which lost 0 bases and 5 bases, there was a span of 12 bases. DNA of the CDR3: TGTGCCAGCAGCGTAGATACTCAACCCCACGAGCAGTACTTC. Its translation is CASSVDTQPHEQYF.

V is TRBV20-1 and J is TRBJ2-1; D possibly uses TRBD1 or TRBD2 (5 bases each). This CDR3 has 16 residues. Germline V CDR1 and CDR2: DFQATT, SNEGSKA (reference sequence). V lost 7 bases, J lost 0 bases, and 19 bases lay in between. The CDR3 here is CSVERGETNSYNEQFF. CDR3 in DNA: TGCAGTGTCGAAAGAGGGGAGACTAACTCCTACAATGAGCAGTTCTTC.

This clonotype was detected ten times or more. The chain is built from TRBV5-1 and TRBJ1-4; D ambiguous. From germline, CDR1 is SGHRS and CDR2 YFSETQ. V was clipped by 4 bases and J by 5 bases, with 6 bases between them. The CDR3 has 12 residues. This chain's CDR3 is CASSLSNEKLFF. The CDR3 nucleotides read TGCGCCAGCAGCCTTTCCAATGAAAAACTGTTTTTT.

This clonotype was seen ten or more times. V is TRBV3-1 and J is TRBJ2-5; TRBD2 might be the D (6 bases). CDR1 is LGHDT, CDR2 YNNKEL, per germline (reference sequence). There are 13 residues in the CDR3. The V end was cut by 4 bases, the J end by 6 bases, with 12 bases between. The CDR3 DNA is TGTGCCAGCAGCCCGGCAGGGAGGCAGACCCAGTACTTC. Protein product: CASSPAGRQTQYF.

The chain joins TRBV4-2 to TRBJ1-2; 7 positions match TRBD1. CDR3 size: 16 residues. Trimming cost V 4 bases and J 2 bases; bases outside gene matches: 10. The germline V gene has CDR1 LGHNA and CDR2 YNFKEQ. CDR3 coding DNA: TGTGCCAGCAGCCCCTCCGACCGGGACAGCAACTATGGCTACACCTTC. Protein: CASSPSDRDSNYGYTF.

This clonotype has at least ten counts. Since a much larger clone is just one base distant, this may be a read error. J is TRBJ1-2 and V is TRBV7-2; tentatively, D is TRBD1 (6 bases). V was trimmed by 1 base and J by 6 bases, leaving 6 bases between them. Germline V lookup: CDR1 SGHTA, CDR2 FQGNSA. The CDR3 consists of 12 residues. CDR3 region: CASSLEGDGYTF. The CDR3 DNA reads TGTGCCAGCAGCTTAGAGGGGGATGGCTACACCTTC.

This rearrangement joins TRBV20-1 to TRBJ2-7, with 9 bases fitting TRBD1. V lost 0 bases, J lost 4 bases, and 7 bases stayed unmatched. This CDR3 contains 15 residues. Germline V CDR1 and CDR2: DFQATT, SNEGSKA (reference sequence). CDR3 nucleotide sequence: TGCAGTGCTAGAGATCGCGGACAGGGGATGTACGAGCAGTACTTC. Translating it yields CSARDRGQGMYEQYF.

This clonotype was picked up a small number of times. This chain uses TRBV6-2 or TRBV6-3 with TRBJ2-3; 7 bases map to TRBD1. The germline CDR1 and CDR2 sequences are MNHEY and SVGEGT. After removal of 6 bases from V and 0 bases from J, the junction contained 9 bases not matched to a gene. CDR3 length: 16 amino acids. This chain's CDR3 is CASSLERGLSTDTQYF. CDR3 bases: TGTGCCAGCAGCCTAGAAAGGGGGCTCAGCACAGATACGCAGTATTTT.

The sample holds many counts of this clonotype. This chain connects TRBV28 to TRBJ2-6; D ambiguous. The CDR3 is made up of 14 amino acids. Germline V gene sequence: CDR1 MDHEN, CDR2 SYDVKM. Between the trimmed V and J ends, which lost 3 bases and 1 base, there was a span of 4 bases. DNA for the CDR3: TGTGCCAGCAGTTTTGGTTCTGGGGCCAACGTCCTGACTTTC. Encoded protein: CASSFGSGANVLTF.

This clonotype was seen repeatedly, ten times or more. The chain uses TRBV2 and TRBJ2-5, with 7 nucleotides matching TRBD1. After removal of 11 bases from V and 4 bases from J, the junction contained 7 bases not matched to a gene. Germline V lookup: CDR1 SNHLY, CDR2 FYNNEI. This CDR3 has 12 amino acids. The CDR3, as DNA: TGTGCCGTACAGGGGTCCGGAGAGACCCAGTACTTC. Amino acids: CAVQGSGETQYF.

In its sample, this clonotype was seen many times. The chain recombines TRBV7-2 with TRBJ1-2, with D possibly matching TRBD1 (5 bases). Trimming removed 5 bases from V and 5 bases from J, with 15 bases in between. From germline, CDR1 is SGHTA and CDR2 FQGNSA. The CDR3 consists of 14 residues. Written as DNA, the CDR3 is TGTGCCAGCAGCCTCAACCCCGACAGTTATGGCTACACCTTC. Translation gives CASSLNPDSYGYTF.

This clonotype was found many times. V usage is TRBV12-3 or TRBV12-4 and J usage is TRBJ2-7, with D maybe TRBD2 (5 bases). The CDR3 has 13 amino acids. Trimming shortened V by 5 bases and J by 3 bases, and 11 bases separated the two germline ends. The CDR3 sequence: CASSPGFLYEQYF. CDR3 nucleotide sequence: TGTGCCAGCAGTCCGGGATTTCTCTACGAGCAGTACTTC.

Ten or more counts support this clonotype. The chain employs TRBV7-9 and TRBJ1-6, with 8 bases identical to TRBD1. CDR1 is SEHNR, CDR2 FQNEAQ, per germline (reference sequence). V lost 5 bases, J lost 6 bases, and 9 bases stayed unmatched. This CDR3 has 16 residues. CDR3 DNA: TGTGCCAGCAGCCGGACAGGGCGTGGTGGTAATTCACCCCTCCACTTT. Amino acids: CASSRTGRGGNSPLHF. The full variable domain, in which reference TRBV7-9 and TRBJ1-6 provide the parts outside the CDR3, is DTGVSQNPRHKITKRGQNVTFRCDPISEHNRLYWYRQTLGQGPEFLTYFQNEAQLEKSRLLSDRFSAERPKGSFSTLEIQRTEQGDSAMYLCASSRTGRGGNSPLHFGNGTRLTVT.

This clonotype was observed at least ten times. The chain carries TRBV28 and TRBJ1-2; unclear D gene. V was pared by 1 base and J by 8 bases, with 17 bases between. The germline V gene encodes CDR1 MDHEN and CDR2 SYDVKM. The length of the CDR3 is 15 residues. CDR3 in DNA: TGTGCCAGCAGTTTATCGTCTTGGGGAATGGGCGGCTACACCTTC. This codes for CASSLSSWGMGGYTF.

The rearrangement uses TRBV6-1 and TRBJ2-2; 11 bases line up with TRBD2. Germline CDR1 and CDR2: MNHNS and SASEGT. The CDR3 covers 15 residues. V was pared by 10 bases and J by 7 bases, with 11 bases of the junction left unmatched. DNA of the CDR3: TGTGCCACCGCGCCTAGCGGGAGGTTCGACGGGGAGCTGTTTTTT. This gives the protein CATAPSGRFDGELFF.

This clonotype has only a few counts. The junction and the germline gene differ at one end; a read error may be behind it. This chain uses TRBV4-2 with TRBJ1-1; D is undetermined. The CDR3 covers 11 residues. CDR1 is LGHNA, CDR2 YNFKEQ, per germline. This CDR3 is CASSHNSEAFF. The CDR3 bases are TGTGCCAGCAGCCATAACAGTGAAGCTTTCTTT.

This clonotype was recorded many times. The CDR3 DNA reads as TGTGCCAGCAGCTTCAGGGATTCACCCCTCCACTTT. Protein: CASSFRDSPLHF. The V gene is TRBV7-9, the J gene TRBJ1-6; possibly TRBD1 for D (5 bases). The CDR3 sequence is 12 residues long. V lost 3 bases, J lost 8 bases, and 5 bases lay in between. Germline loops: CDR1 SEHNR, CDR2 FQNEAQ (reference sequence).

The chain combines TRBV27 with TRBJ1-1, with TRBD1 as a possible D gene (6 bases). The CDR3 is 14 residues long. The germline CDR1 and CDR2 sequences are MNHEY and SMNVEV (reference sequence). Trimming took off 5 bases at V and 1 base at J, with 11 bases between the two ends. CDR3 sequence: CASSTEGGNTEAFF. CDR3 sequence (DNA): TGTGCCAGCAGTACCGAGGGGGGGAACACTGAAGCTTTCTTT.

The rearrangement uses TRBV2 and TRBJ2-7, with TRBD2 matching over 13 bases. This CDR3 contains 15 residues. J lost 2 bases, V lost 6 bases, and 4 bases had no gene match. Per germline, CDR1 SNHLY and CDR2 FYNNEI. The CDR3: CASSAGLAGPYEQYF. CDR3 nucleotide sequence: TGTGCCAGCAGCGCGGGACTAGCGGGGCCCTACGAGCAGTACTTC.

Only a few counts were recorded for this clonotype. The rearrangement uses TRBV3-1 and TRBJ2-2, with 7 positions matching TRBD1. CDR3 length equals 16 residues. J was trimmed by 4 bases and V by 2 bases; bases with no gene match: 7. Germline-derived CDR1 and CDR2 are LGHDT and YNNKEL (reference sequence). The CDR3 DNA is TGTGCCAGCAGCCAACCCCGGACAGGACGCACCGGGGAGCTGTTTTTT. This translates into CASSQPRTGRTGELFF.

This clonotype has a count of ten or more. This sequence joins TRBV28 and TRBJ1-6, with D perhaps TRBD1 (5 bases). Germline V CDR1 and CDR2: MDHEN, SYDVKM. V was cut by 7 bases and J by 10 bases, with 20 bases left in between. The CDR3 totals 15 residues. The CDR3, as DNA: TGTGCCAGCACCCTTGGCAGGGCATGGGGATCACCCCTCCACTTT. Translation gives CASTLGRAWGSPLHF.

This clonotype was found many times. V gene TRBV7-7 combines with J gene TRBJ2-5; 7 bases fit TRBD2. This CDR3 is built from 15 residues. CDR1 and CDR2 (germline): SSHAT, FNYEAQ (reference sequence). After removal of 1 base from V and 5 bases from J, the junction contained 7 bases not matched to a gene. Written as DNA, the CDR3 is TGTGCCAGCAGCTTAGTGGCTAGCGGAGGGGAGACCCAGTACTTC. It translates to CASSLVASGGETQYF.

This clonotype turned up a few times. J is TRBJ1-2 and V is TRBV7-2, with 7 bases fitting TRBD1. The CDR3 sequence is 20 residues long. Germline assignment: CDR1 SGHTA and CDR2 FQGNSA. The ends lost 5 bases at V and 2 bases at J; junction bases unmatched: 23. The CDR3 loop reads CASSAPGLGQRQSRNYGYTF. The CDR3 DNA reads as TGTGCCAGCAGCGCTCCCGGACTGGGACAGCGCCAGTCCCGCAACTATGGCTACACCTTC.

This clonotype was detected many times. The chain joins TRBV2 to TRBJ1-5; D not certain. Germline V gene data show CDR1 as SNHLY and CDR2 as FYNNEI. V lost 7 bases to trimming and J lost 6 bases, with 13 bases between them. This CDR3 spans 13 amino acids. The CDR3 protein is CASNAESSQPQHF. The DNA for the CDR3 is TGTGCCAGCAATGCAGAGTCATCTCAGCCCCAGCATTTT.

This clonotype has a count of ten or more. Mismatch with germline at one junction end may stem from a read error. The gene calls are TRBV5-1 and TRBJ2-7; D not resolved. This CDR3 region has 12 residues. In germline, CDR1 is SGHRS, CDR2 YFSETQ. This CDR3 reads CASSPSAYEQYF. In DNA, the CDR3 is TGTGCCAGCAGCCCCTCGGCCTACGAGCAGTACTTC.